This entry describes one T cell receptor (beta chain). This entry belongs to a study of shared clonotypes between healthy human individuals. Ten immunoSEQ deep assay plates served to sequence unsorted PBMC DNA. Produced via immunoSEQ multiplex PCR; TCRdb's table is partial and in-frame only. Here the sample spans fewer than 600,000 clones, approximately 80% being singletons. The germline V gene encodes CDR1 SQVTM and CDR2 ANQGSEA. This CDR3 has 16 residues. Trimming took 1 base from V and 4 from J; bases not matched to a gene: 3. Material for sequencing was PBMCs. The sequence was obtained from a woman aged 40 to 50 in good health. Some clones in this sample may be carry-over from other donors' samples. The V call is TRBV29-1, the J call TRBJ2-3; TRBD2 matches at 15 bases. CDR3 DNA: TGCAGCGTTGAAGGGGGACTAGCGGGAGGACCAGATACGCAGTATTTT. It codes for CSVEGGLAGGPDTQYF.